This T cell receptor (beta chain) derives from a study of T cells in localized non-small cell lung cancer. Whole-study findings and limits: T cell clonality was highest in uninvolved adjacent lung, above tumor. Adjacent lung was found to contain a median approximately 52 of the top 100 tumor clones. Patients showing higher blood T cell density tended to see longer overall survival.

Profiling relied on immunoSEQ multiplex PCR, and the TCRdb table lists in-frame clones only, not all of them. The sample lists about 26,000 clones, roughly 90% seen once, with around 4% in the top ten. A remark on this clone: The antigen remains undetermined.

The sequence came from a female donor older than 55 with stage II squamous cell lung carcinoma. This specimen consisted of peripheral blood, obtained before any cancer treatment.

DNA for the CDR3: TGCAGCGTTGAAGTGGGGGCCCGCACAGATACGCAGTATTTT. Translated: CSVEVGARTDTQYF. J is TRBJ2-3 and V is TRBV29-1; D is possibly TRBD1 (6 bases). This CDR3 region has 14 residues. Trimming removed 1 base from V and 1 base from J, with 9 bases in between. Germline assignment: CDR1 SQVTM and CDR2 ANQGSEA.